A single sample is the source of the 10 T cell receptor beta chains below, sequenced in a study of cytomegalovirus exposure and HLA in healthy donors. The data were produced by immunoSEQ multiplex PCR, yet TCRdb's version contains in-frame clones alone and is incomplete. The sample has tens of thousands of clones, approximately 93% seen once. The sample was PBMCs. These receptors originate from a woman aged 30 to 39 in good health and CMV-seronegative.

The gene calls are TRBV12-2 and TRBJ2-1; the tabulated D call, TRBD2, remains unverified against the DNA. TRBV12-2 is a listed pseudogene. The CDR3 length is 19 residues. The CDR3, as DNA: TGTGCAAGTCGCTTAGCAACTAGCGGGAGGGCCTGGCCGAACAATGAGCAGTTCTTC. Protein product: CASRLATSGRAWPNNEQFF.

The V gene is TRBV13, the J gene TRBJ2-7; 10 bases map to TRBD2. Germline V gene data show CDR1 as PRHDT and CDR2 as FYEKMQ (reference sequence). V shed 5 bases and J 5 bases; nucleotides not matched to a gene: 12. There are 16 residues in the CDR3. For the CDR3, the DNA is TGTGCCAGCAGCCAAGAGGCGGCTAGCGGGAGCCACGAGCAGTACTTC. It yields the protein CASSQEAASGSHEQYF.

This rearrangement joins TRBV7-2 to TRBJ1-2; a weak D match, TRBD1 (5 bases). The germline CDR1 and CDR2 sequences are SGHTA and FQGNSA. CDR3 size: 16 residues. V was cut by 1 base and J by 2 bases, with 14 bases left in between. CDR3 sequence (DNA): TGTGCCAGCAGCTTAGAAACAGGCGTGCCAAACTATGGCTACACCTTC. Translated, it gives CASSLETGVPNYGYTF.

The V gene is TRBV9, the J gene TRBJ1-5; 11 nucleotides line up with TRBD1. The germline CDR1 and CDR2 sequences are SGDLS and YYNGEE. The V gene end was trimmed by 0 bases and the J gene end by 5 bases; junction bases not matched to a gene: 4. The CDR3 runs to 16 residues. DNA of the CDR3: TGTGCCAGCAGCGTAGGAGGACAGGGGGCGGATCAGCCCCAGCATTTT. Translation: CASSVGGQGADQPQHF. Filled out from reference TRBV9 and TRBJ1-5, the complete variable domain reads DSGVTQTPKHLITATGQRVTLRCSPRSGDLSVYWYQQSLDQGLQFLIQYYNGEERAKGNILERFSAQQFPDLHSELNLSSLELGDSALYFCASSVGGQGADQPQHFGDGTRLSIL.

The chain uses TRBV2 and TRBJ2-1, with D perhaps matching TRBD2 (5 bases). V gave up 4 bases and J gave up 9 bases, with 13 bases separating them. The CDR3 consists of 13 residues. The germline CDR1 and CDR2 sequences are SNHLY and FYNNEI. CDR3 sequence reads: CASSGSVGGEQFF. The CDR3 bases are TGTGCCAGCAGTGGTAGCGTGGGTGGTGAGCAGTTCTTC.

This chain uses TRBV27 with TRBJ2-3; TRBD2 agrees at 12 bases. Germline CDR1 reads MNHEY; CDR2 reads SMNVEV (reference sequence). V was clipped by 3 bases and J by 2 bases; unmatched bases: 9. This CDR3 has 18 residues. CDR3 nucleotides: TGTGCCAGCAGTTTGAGTACTGGACTAGCGGGATTCACAGATACGCAGTATTTT. It translates to CASSLSTGLAGFTDTQYF.

The chain combines TRBV6-6 with TRBJ2-7, with 7 bases that match TRBD2. This CDR3 is built from 14 residues. Per the germline V gene, CDR1 is MNHNY and CDR2 is SVGAGI (reference sequence). Unmatched junction bases numbered 10, after V lost 6 bases and J lost 5 bases. CDR3 coding DNA: TGTGCCAGCAGATCGGCGGAGCGGGGTGACGAGCAGTACTTC. This encodes CASRSAERGDEQYF.

This clone was seen only once. The chain joins TRBV4-1 to TRBJ1-3; D not resolved. V lost 2 bases and J 0 bases, leaving 8 bases between the germline ends. The germline gives CDR1 MGHRA, CDR2 YSYEKL. CDR3 length equals 15 residues. CDR3 residues: CASSQLVSSGNTIYF. In DNA form, the CDR3 reads TGCGCCAGCAGCCAATTGGTTAGCTCTGGAAACACCATATATTTT.

The rearrangement links TRBV7-3 to TRBJ2-1; TRBD2 matches 9 bases. Looked up from germline, CDR1 is SGHTA and CDR2 is FQGTGA. Germline trimming cut 3 bases from V and 7 bases from J; bases unmatched to any gene: 13. This CDR3 comprises 17 residues. The CDR3 coding sequence is TGTGCCAGCAGCTTCCGTGCCGGTAGCGGGAGAACAAATGAGCAGTTCTTC. Protein sequence: CASSFRAGSGRTNEQFF.

The chain has TRBV7-2 and TRBJ2-1, with TRBD2 as a possible D gene (5 bases). The CDR3 is made up of 18 amino acids. V was pared by 1 base and J by 12 bases, with 28 bases between. Germline V gene lookup returns CDR1 SGHTA and CDR2 FQGNSA. The CDR3 region is CASSLVGRSGESTMRQFF. CDR3 sequence (DNA): TGTGCCAGCAGCTTAGTCGGTAGATCCGGGGAGTCTACAATGAGGCAGTTCTTC.